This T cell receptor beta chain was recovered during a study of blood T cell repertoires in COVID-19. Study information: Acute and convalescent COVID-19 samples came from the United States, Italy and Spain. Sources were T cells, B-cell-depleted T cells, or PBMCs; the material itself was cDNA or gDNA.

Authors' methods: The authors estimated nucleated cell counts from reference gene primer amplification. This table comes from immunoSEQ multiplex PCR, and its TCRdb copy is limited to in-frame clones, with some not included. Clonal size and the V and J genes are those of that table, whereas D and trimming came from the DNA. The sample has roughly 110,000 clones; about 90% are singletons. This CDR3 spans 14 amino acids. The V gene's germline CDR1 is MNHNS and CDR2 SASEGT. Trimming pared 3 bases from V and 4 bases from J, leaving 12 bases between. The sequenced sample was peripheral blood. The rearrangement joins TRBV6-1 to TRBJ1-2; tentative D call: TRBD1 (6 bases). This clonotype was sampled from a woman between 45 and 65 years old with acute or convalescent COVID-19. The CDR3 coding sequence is TGTGCCAGCAGTGACCGACAGGAAGTCTATGGCTACACCTTC. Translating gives CASSDRQEVYGYTF.